The table lists the clone carrying this TCR beta chain with many counts. Its antigen is unidentified. At one end the junction does not follow the germline gene, possibly because of a read error. The CDR3 sequence is 13 residues long. The germline V gene has CDR1 SGHRS and CDR2 YFSETQ. Unique molecular identifiers tagged the TCRbeta library. A single record per CDR3 protein comes from TCRdb applying MiXCR to the PCR reads. Among roughly 790,000 distinct CDR3 sequences listed, around 15% were seen once. The data were obtained in a study of T-cell reconstitution after alpha-beta-depleted transplantation in children. Whole-study results and caveats: There were some patients whose high TCRbeta diversity at day 60 came from surviving recipient T cells and thymic progenitors.

The source of this sequence is a male patient under 18 who had a stem cell transplant for acute lymphoblastic leukemia, so the T cells may come from the graft donor. Sequences were derived from PBMCs, mostly from graft donor cells, sampled 360 days after TCRalphabeta/CD19-depleted stem cell transplant. This sequence joins TRBV5-1 and TRBJ2-7, with unresolved D. Here the CDR3 DNA reads TGTGCCAGCAGCTTGGTTCTGGGTTACGAGCAGTACTTC. Residues: CASSLVLGYEQYF.